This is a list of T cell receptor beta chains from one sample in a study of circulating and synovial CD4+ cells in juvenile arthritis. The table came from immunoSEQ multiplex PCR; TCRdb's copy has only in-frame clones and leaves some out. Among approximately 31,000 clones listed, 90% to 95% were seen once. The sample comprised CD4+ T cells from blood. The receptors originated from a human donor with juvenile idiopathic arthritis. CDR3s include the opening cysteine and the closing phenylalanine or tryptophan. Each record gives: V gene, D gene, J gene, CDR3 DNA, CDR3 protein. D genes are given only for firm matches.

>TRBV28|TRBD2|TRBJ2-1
TGTGCCAGCAGTATCCGGACTAGCGGGTACAATGAGCAGTTCTTC
CASSIRTSGYNEQFF
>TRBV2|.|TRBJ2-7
TGTGCCAGCAGTGAACAGGGGTGGAACGAGCAGTACTTC
CASSEQGWNEQYF
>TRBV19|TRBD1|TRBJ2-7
TGTGCCAGTAGTGTCGCCCCGACAGGGGGTCTCTACGAGCAGTACTTC
CASSVAPTGGLYEQYF
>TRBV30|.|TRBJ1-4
TGTGCCTGGAGTGTTTCTGAGGCAGGGCATACTAATGAAAAACTGTTTTTT
CAWSVSEAGHTNEKLFF
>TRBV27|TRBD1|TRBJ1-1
TGTGCCAGCAGTTTCAGGGGGTTTGACACTGAAGCTTTCTTT
CASSFRGFDTEAFF
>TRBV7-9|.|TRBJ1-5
TGTGCCAGCAGCCGTAACACAGATCAGCCCCAGCATTTT
CASSRNTDQPQHF
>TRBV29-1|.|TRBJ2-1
TGCAGCGTTGAAAAGCTAAATGAGCAGTTCTTC
CSVEKLNEQFF
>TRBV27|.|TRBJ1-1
TGTGCCAGCAGTTTAAGGCGGGGGCCCTCGAACACTGAAGCTTTCTTT
CASSLRRGPSNTEAFF
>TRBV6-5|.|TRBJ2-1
TGTGCCAGCGCAAGGGGAAGGGGAAATGAGCAGTTCTTC
CASARGRGNEQFF
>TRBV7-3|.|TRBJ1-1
TGTGCCAGCCGCGGGAGTTACACTGAAGCTTTCTTT
CASRGSYTEAFF
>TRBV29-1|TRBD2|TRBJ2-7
TGCAGCGTTGAAGATCCTAGCGGGGGGGTCTACGAGCAGTACTTC
CSVEDPSGGVYEQYF
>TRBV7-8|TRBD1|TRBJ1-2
TGTGCCAGCAGCCCGCCCAGACAGGGGGCGTTGGATGGCTACACCTTC
CASSPPRQGALDGYTF
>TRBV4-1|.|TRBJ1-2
TGCGCCAGCAGCCAAGACGGAGGTGGGGGGGACTATGGCTACACCTTC
CASSQDGGGGDYGYTF
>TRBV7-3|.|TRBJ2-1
TGTGCCAGCGCCAAGGCGCAGCTAGTTTCCTACAATGAGCAGTTCTTC
CASAKAQLVSYNEQFF
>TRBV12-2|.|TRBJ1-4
TGTGCAAGTCGGGAGGAGAATGAAAAACTGTTTTTT
CASREENEKLFF
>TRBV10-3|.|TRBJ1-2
TGTGCCATCTTGAGAGGGAAGGATGGCTACACCTTC
CAILRGKDGYTF
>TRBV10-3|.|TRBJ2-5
TGTGCCATCAGTGAGGCCGGGGTGGGTGGGGAGACCCAGTACTTC
CAISEAGVGGETQYF
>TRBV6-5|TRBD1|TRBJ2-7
TGTGCCAGCAGTTTTTGGACAGGGGGTGTGAACGAGCAGTACTTC
CASSFWTGGVNEQYF
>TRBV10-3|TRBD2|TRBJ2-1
TGTGCCACCCGCCGGGGTAGCGGGGGGGCCTCCTACAATGAGCAGTTCTTC
CATRRGSGGASYNEQFF